This T cell receptor beta chain was sequenced for a study of blood T cells in healthy people across ages. A sample-barcoded 5' primer and a J-beta primer mix were used in a second PCR of about 6 to 12 cycles. From the 5' RACE reads, TCRdb called clonotypes with MiXCR, one entry per CDR3 protein. Among more than 600,000 distinct CDR3 sequences listed, around 25% were seen once. Every sample had a minimum of 6.5 million PBMCs isolated. Total RNA, at least 5 micrograms per sample, was extracted from PBMCs. These same data were also listed under a study on T cells of mothers and their children.

The sample taken for sequencing was blood. This TCR derives from a boy younger than 18 in good health.

Written as DNA, the CDR3 is TGTGCCAGCCCCTCGGACACCTACAATGAGCAGTTCTTC. Translating gives CASPSDTYNEQFF. The rearrangement joins TRBV2 to TRBJ2-1, with D possibly matching TRBD1 (5 bases). The length of the CDR3 is 13 residues. CDR1 and CDR2 from the germline V gene are SNHLY and FYNNEI. V was cut by 8 bases and J by 2 bases, with 10 bases left in between.